The next 6 T cell receptor beta chains were all read from a single sample in a study of T-cell memory formation after mild COVID-19. TCRdb itself ran the 5' RACE reads through MiXCR, one entry per CDR3 protein. The data show hundreds of thousands of distinct CDR3 sequences, about 16% seen once. The source material was PBMCs or a T cell subset sorted from them (not recorded which). The receptors were gathered from a man aged 18 to 30 who had mild COVID-19 (a few samples of this study predate the infection). Cell type and time point are not known.

The V gene is TRBV27, the J gene TRBJ1-1; tentative D call: TRBD1 (5 bases). The germline V and J ends were trimmed by 0 bases and 7 bases, with 15 bases remaining between them. The CDR3 is made up of 15 amino acids. The germline CDR1 and CDR2 sequences are MNHEY and SMNVEV (reference sequence). The CDR3 DNA follows: TGTGCCAGCAGTTTATCGTCCGCAGGGAAGCATGAAGCTTTCTTT. Translating it yields CASSLSSAGKHEAFF.

This clonotype was seen ten or more times. The chain links TRBV7-2 to TRBJ2-1; no definite D call. The CDR3 contains 11 residues. Deletions cut 4 bases from V and 9 bases from J, with 7 bases between. Germline V lookup: CDR1 SGHTA, CDR2 FQGNSA. The CDR3 loop is CASSSPGEQFF. DNA of the CDR3: TGTGCCAGCAGCTCACCTGGTGAGCAGTTCTTC.

J is TRBJ2-3 and V is TRBV6-5, with D hard to call. Trimming removed 7 bases from V and 2 bases from J, with 13 bases in between. CDR3 length equals 14 residues. Germline values: CDR1 MNHEY, CDR2 SVGAGI. The CDR3 DNA is TGTGCCAGCATCGCGTTACGGGTCACAGATACGCAGTATTTT. This codes for CASIALRVTDTQYF.

This clonotype was seen a single time. The V call is TRBV18, the J call TRBJ2-4, with D perhaps matching TRBD2 (6 bases). In germline, CDR1 is KGHSH, CDR2 LQKENI. V was trimmed by 1 base and J by 9 bases, leaving 13 bases between them. The CDR3 is 14 amino acids. The CDR3 is CASSPRRASRIQYF. The CDR3 bases are TGTGCCAGCTCACCACGGAGGGCTAGCCGCATTCAGTACTTC. The full variable domain, in which reference TRBV18 and TRBJ2-4 provide the parts outside the CDR3, is NAGVMQNPRHLVRRRGQEARLRCSPMKGHSHVYWYRQLPEEGLKFMVYLQKENIIDESGMPKERFSAEFPKEGPSILRIQQVVRGDSAAYFCASSPRRASRIQYFGAGTRLSVL.

This rearrangement joins TRBV7-9 to TRBJ2-1; D tentatively fits TRBD1 or TRBD2 (5 bases each). This CDR3 is 14 amino acids long. Germline V gives CDR1 SEHNR, CDR2 FQNEAQ (reference sequence). With 5 bases removed from V and 8 bases from J, the gap between germline ends came to 16 bases. Here the CDR3 DNA reads TGTGCCAGCAGCCCCGGGACCCTTCCCGATGAGCAGTTCTTC. It yields the protein CASSPGTLPDEQFF.

This clonotype was counted a few times. The chain uses TRBV9 and TRBJ2-7; D may be TRBD2 (6 bases). Germline lookup yields CDR1 SGDLS and CDR2 YYNGEE. Trimming took off 4 bases at V and 5 bases at J, with 16 bases between the two ends. The CDR3 is 14 amino acids. The CDR3 reads CASSPWGGNDEQYF. DNA of the CDR3: TGTGCCAGCAGCCCCTGGGGAGGTAACGACGAGCAGTACTTC.